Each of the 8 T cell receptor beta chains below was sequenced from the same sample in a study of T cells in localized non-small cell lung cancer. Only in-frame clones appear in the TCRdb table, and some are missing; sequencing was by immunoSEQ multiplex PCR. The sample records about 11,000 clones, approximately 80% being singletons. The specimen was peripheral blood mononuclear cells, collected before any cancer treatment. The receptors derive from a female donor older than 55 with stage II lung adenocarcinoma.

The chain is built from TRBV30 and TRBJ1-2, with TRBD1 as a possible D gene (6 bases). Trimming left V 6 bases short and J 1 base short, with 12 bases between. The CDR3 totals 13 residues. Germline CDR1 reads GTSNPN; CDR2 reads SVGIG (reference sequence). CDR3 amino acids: CACSTGLNYGYTF. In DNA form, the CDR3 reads TGTGCCTGTAGTACAGGGCTTAACTATGGCTACACCTTC.

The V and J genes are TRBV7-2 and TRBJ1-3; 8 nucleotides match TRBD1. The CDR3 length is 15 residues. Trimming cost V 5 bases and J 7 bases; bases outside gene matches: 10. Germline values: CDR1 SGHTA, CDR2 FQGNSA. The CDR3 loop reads CASSRVGQGWNTIYF. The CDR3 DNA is TGTGCCAGCAGCCGCGTAGGACAGGGCTGGAACACCATATATTTT.

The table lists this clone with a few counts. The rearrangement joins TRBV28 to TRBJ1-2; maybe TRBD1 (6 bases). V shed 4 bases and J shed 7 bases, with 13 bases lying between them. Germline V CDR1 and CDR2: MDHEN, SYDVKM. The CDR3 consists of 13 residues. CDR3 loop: CASSYTGRFGYTF. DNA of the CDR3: TGTGCCAGCAGTTATACAGGGAGGTTTGGCTACACCTTC.

The CDR3 nucleotides read TGTGCCAGCAGTGGAACGTTAGCGGGGGCGACTCAAGAGACCCAGTACTTC. It encodes CASSGTLAGATQETQYF. The chain uses TRBV2 and TRBJ2-5; 9 bases align to TRBD2. CDR1 and CDR2 (germline): SNHLY, FYNNEI. This CDR3 contains 17 residues. Germline trimming cut 4 bases from V and 2 bases from J; bases unmatched to any gene: 11.

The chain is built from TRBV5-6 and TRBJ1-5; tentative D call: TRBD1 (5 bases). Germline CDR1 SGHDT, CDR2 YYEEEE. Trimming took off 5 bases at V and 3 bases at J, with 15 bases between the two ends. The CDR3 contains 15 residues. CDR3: CASSASDRLNQPQHF. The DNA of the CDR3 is TGTGCCAGCAGTGCTAGCGACAGACTCAATCAGCCCCAGCATTTT.

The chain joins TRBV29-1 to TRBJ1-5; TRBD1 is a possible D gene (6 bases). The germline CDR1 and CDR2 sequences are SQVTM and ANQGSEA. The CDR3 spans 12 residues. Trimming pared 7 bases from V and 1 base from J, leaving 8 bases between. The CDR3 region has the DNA TGCAGCGCCGGACAGAGCAATCAGCCCCAGCATTTT. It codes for CSAGQSNQPQHF.

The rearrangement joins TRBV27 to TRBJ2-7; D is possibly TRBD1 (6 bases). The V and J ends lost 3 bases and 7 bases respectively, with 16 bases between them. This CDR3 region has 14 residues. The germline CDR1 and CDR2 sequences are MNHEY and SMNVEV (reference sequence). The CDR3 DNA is TGTGCCAGCAGTTTTCAGGGGCCCCGAGGGGAGCAGTACTTC. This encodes CASSFQGPRGEQYF.

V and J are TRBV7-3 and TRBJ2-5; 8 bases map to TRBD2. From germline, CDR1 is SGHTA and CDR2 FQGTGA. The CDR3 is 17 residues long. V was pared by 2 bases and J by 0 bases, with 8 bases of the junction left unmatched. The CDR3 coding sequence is TGTGCCAGCAGCTTAGGTAAGGCGGGGGGTTACCAAGAGACCCAGTACTTC. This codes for CASSLGKAGGYQETQYF.